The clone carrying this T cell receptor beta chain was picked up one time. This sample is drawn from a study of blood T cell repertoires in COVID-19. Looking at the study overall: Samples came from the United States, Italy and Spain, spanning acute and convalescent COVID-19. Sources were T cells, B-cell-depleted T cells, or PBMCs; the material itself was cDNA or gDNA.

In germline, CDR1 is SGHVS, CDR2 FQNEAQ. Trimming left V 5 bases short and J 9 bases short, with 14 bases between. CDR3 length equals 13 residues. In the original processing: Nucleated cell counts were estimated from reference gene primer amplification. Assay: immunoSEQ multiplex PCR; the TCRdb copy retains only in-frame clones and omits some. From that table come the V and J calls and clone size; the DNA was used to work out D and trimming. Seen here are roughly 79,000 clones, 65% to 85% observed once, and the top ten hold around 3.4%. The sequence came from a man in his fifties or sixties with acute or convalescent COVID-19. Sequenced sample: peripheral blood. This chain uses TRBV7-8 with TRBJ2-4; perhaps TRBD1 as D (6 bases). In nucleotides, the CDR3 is TGTGCCAGCAGCGTAACACGGGACACCATTCAGTACTTC. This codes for CASSVTRDTIQYF.